This entry features one T cell receptor (beta chain) sequence. Its antigen remains unknown. The record originates from a study of T cell repertoires in cytomegalovirus infection. This CDR3 spans 18 amino acids. V lost 6 bases and J lost 0, with 21 bases in between. Per germline, CDR1 MNHEY and CDR2 SVGEGT. TCRdb independently ran MiXCR on the reads; one entry per CDR3 protein. This sample carries approximately 500,000 distinct CDR3 sequences, 30% to 40% of them seen once, and the ten largest clones take 15% to 20%. The gene calls are TRBV6-2 or TRBV6-3 and TRBJ2-1; D is possibly TRBD2 (6 bases). This sequence originates from a human donor in good health (CMV status not recorded). Some clones in this sample may be carry-over from other donors' samples. This material consisted of cultured PBMCs, taken from culture after CMV antigen stimulation. In DNA form, the CDR3 reads TGTGCCAGCAGCGAGCTGGGGGGAGGCAAGAGCTCCTACAATGAGCAGTTCTTC. Translating gives CASSELGGGKSSYNEQFF.